These T cell receptor beta chains were read from a single sample in a study of shared clonotypes between healthy human individuals. Sequencing used immunoSEQ multiplex PCR; TCRdb keeps in-frame clones, though not all of them. Of 2,500,000 or so clones in the sample, around 93% were seen once. Input material: naive CD4+ T cells from PBMCs. The receptors come from a young man in good health. Some clones in this sample may be carry-over from other donors' samples. The CDR3 runs from the conserved cysteine through the conserved F or W. Fields, in order: J gene, D gene, V gene, clone size, CDR3 DNA, CDR3 protein. D genes are given only for firm matches. A row's size may be missing; if present it is once, few, many or a size class.

J gene: TRBJ2-1
D gene: NA
V gene: TRBV5-5
clone size: NA
CDR3 DNA: TGTGCCAGCAGCCGAGGAGATAGCTCCTACAATGAGCAGTTCTTC
CDR3 protein: CASSRGDSSYNEQFF

J gene: TRBJ2-7
D gene: TRBD2
V gene: TRBV10-3
clone size: NA
CDR3 DNA: TGTGCCATCAGTTTGTGGGGACTAGCGGGAGGGAGCTCCTACGAGCAGTACTTC
CDR3 protein: CAISLWGLAGGSSYEQYF

J gene: TRBJ1-2
D gene: NA
V gene: TRBV6-6
clone size: NA
CDR3 DNA: TGTGCCAGCAGATTAGACGGGAACTATGGCTACACCTTC
CDR3 protein: CASRLDGNYGYTF

J gene: TRBJ2-3
D gene: NA
V gene: TRBV10-3
clone size: once
CDR3 DNA: TGTGCCATCAGTGAGGCGTGGGCAGATACGCAGTATTTT
CDR3 protein: CAISEAWADTQYF

J gene: TRBJ1-2
D gene: NA
V gene: TRBV29-1
clone size: NA
CDR3 DNA: TGCAGCGTTGAAGATAGACAGATAGATATTACTAACTATGGCTACACCTTC
CDR3 protein: CSVEDRQIDITNYGYTF

J gene: TRBJ2-2
D gene: NA
V gene: TRBV29-1
clone size: NA
CDR3 DNA: TGCAGCGTTGAAAGTCCGTCCGGGGAGCTGTTTTTT
CDR3 protein: CSVESPSGELFF

J gene: TRBJ2-1
D gene: NA
V gene: TRBV19
clone size: NA
CDR3 DNA: TGTGCCAGTATAAAGGACCCCAGCTCCTACAATGAGCAGTTCTTC
CDR3 protein: CASIKDPSSYNEQFF

J gene: TRBJ1-1
D gene: NA
V gene: TRBV13
clone size: NA
CDR3 DNA: TGTGCCAGCAGCTTCAGGGAGAACACTGAAGCTTTCTTT
CDR3 protein: CASSFRENTEAFF

J gene: TRBJ1-2
D gene: TRBD1
V gene: TRBV28
clone size: once
CDR3 DNA: TGTGCCAGCAGTGGAAGCCCGAGTAGGCCCGGGACAGGGGTTTATGGCTACACCTTC
CDR3 protein: CASSGSPSRPGTGVYGYTF

J gene: TRBJ2-7
D gene: TRBD2
V gene: TRBV5-1
clone size: NA
CDR3 DNA: TGCGCCAGCAGCCTGCTAGCGGCAACCTACGAGCAGTACTTC
CDR3 protein: CASSLLAATYEQYF

J gene: TRBJ1-1
D gene: NA
V gene: TRBV29-1
clone size: few
CDR3 DNA: TGCAGCGCGAGGAACACTGAAGCTTTCTTT
CDR3 protein: CSARNTEAFF

J gene: TRBJ1-5
D gene: TRBD1
V gene: TRBV28
clone size: many
CDR3 DNA: TGTGCCAGCAGTATTTACCAGACAGGGACCAATCAGCCCCAGCATTTT
CDR3 protein: CASSIYQTGTNQPQHF

J gene: TRBJ1-2
D gene: TRBD1
V gene: TRBV9
clone size: NA
CDR3 DNA: TGTGCCAGCAGCCCTGCAGGGGGTGGTTTGTTAGGCTATGGCTACACCTTC
CDR3 protein: CASSPAGGGLLGYGYTF

J gene: TRBJ1-2
D gene: NA
V gene: TRBV14
clone size: NA
CDR3 DNA: TGTGCCAGCAGTCCTACCAGAAGACAGGCCAACTATGGCTACACCTTC
CDR3 protein: CASSPTRRQANYGYTF

J gene: TRBJ2-3
D gene: NA
V gene: TRBV18
clone size: NA
CDR3 DNA: TGTGCCAGTACAGGGACCGATACGCAGTATTTT
CDR3 protein: CASTGTDTQYF

J gene: TRBJ1-1
D gene: TRBD1
V gene: TRBV6-5
clone size: NA
CDR3 DNA: TGTGCCAGCAGTTGGGTCCAGGGGGCGTCCACTGAAGCTTTCTTT
CDR3 protein: CASSWVQGASTEAFF

J gene: TRBJ2-2
D gene: TRBD2
V gene: TRBV4-3
clone size: NA
CDR3 DNA: TGCGCCAGCACCCCACTAGCGGGAGCGAACACCGGGGAGCTGTTTTTT
CDR3 protein: CASTPLAGANTGELFF

J gene: TRBJ2-3
D gene: TRBD1
V gene: TRBV5-1
clone size: NA
CDR3 DNA: TGCGCCAGCAGACAGGGGACCTCCAATTTAGGGGATACGCAGTATTTT
CDR3 protein: CASRQGTSNLGDTQYF

J gene: TRBJ2-3
D gene: NA
V gene: TRBV5-1
clone size: NA
CDR3 DNA: TGCGCCAGCAGCTTGGGTGGGGGGGCCGCAGATACGCAGTATTTT
CDR3 protein: CASSLGGGAADTQYF

J gene: TRBJ1-1
D gene: NA
V gene: TRBV5-1
clone size: few
CDR3 DNA: TGCGCCAGCAGCTTGGGTGACACTGAAGCTTTCTTT
CDR3 protein: CASSLGDTEAFF

J gene: TRBJ2-7
D gene: TRBD2
V gene: TRBV5-4
clone size: NA
CDR3 DNA: TGTGCCAGCAGCCCAACGCCCGACGGGACTAGCGCCTACGAGCAGTACTTC
CDR3 protein: CASSPTPDGTSAYEQYF

J gene: TRBJ2-3
D gene: NA
V gene: TRBV6-5
clone size: NA
CDR3 DNA: TGTGCCAGCAGTTATAGGCGGGGCCTCACAGATACGCAGTATTTT
CDR3 protein: CASSYRRGLTDTQYF

J gene: TRBJ1-3
D gene: NA
V gene: TRBV5-1
clone size: NA
CDR3 DNA: TGCGCCAGCAGCTTGGTCCAACCCTCTGGAAACACCATATATTTT
CDR3 protein: CASSLVQPSGNTIYF

J gene: TRBJ2-7
D gene: TRBD2
V gene: TRBV4-2
clone size: NA
CDR3 DNA: TGTGCCAGCAGCCGGACCCCGGGACTAGCGGGAGGGCAGGCCAGGGACGAGCAGTACTTC
CDR3 protein: CASSRTPGLAGGQARDEQYF

J gene: TRBJ2-3
D gene: TRBD2
V gene: TRBV19
clone size: NA
CDR3 DNA: TGTGCCAGTAGTAGTGGACTAGCGGGAGGGTACGGCACAGATACGCAGTATTTT
CDR3 protein: CASSSGLAGGYGTDTQYF

J gene: TRBJ1-5
D gene: NA
V gene: TRBV11-1
clone size: NA
CDR3 DNA: TGTGCCAGCAGCTTATATTCCTGCCCGAGAGGGAGCAATCAGCCCCAGCATTTT
CDR3 protein: CASSLYSCPRGSNQPQHF

J gene: TRBJ2-7
D gene: NA
V gene: TRBV18
clone size: NA
CDR3 DNA: TGTGCCAGCTCACCAACTGGAACCTACGAGCAGTACTTC
CDR3 protein: CASSPTGTYEQYF

J gene: TRBJ2-2
D gene: NA
V gene: TRBV5-1
clone size: NA
CDR3 DNA: TGCGCCAGCAGCTTGGATGGCGGCTCGAACACCGGGGAGCTGTTTTTT
CDR3 protein: CASSLDGGSNTGELFF

J gene: TRBJ1-5
D gene: NA
V gene: TRBV27
clone size: NA
CDR3 DNA: TGTGCCAGCAGTCCCACGACGGGGAATCAGCCCCAGCATTTT
CDR3 protein: CASSPTTGNQPQHF

J gene: TRBJ1-4
D gene: TRBD1
V gene: TRBV5-1
clone size: NA
CDR3 DNA: TGCGCCAGCAGCTTGGACGGGGGACAGGTTGAAAAACTGTTTTTT
CDR3 protein: CASSLDGGQVEKLFF

J gene: TRBJ2-7
D gene: TRBD1
V gene: TRBV6-5
clone size: NA
CDR3 DNA: TGTGCCAGCAGTTACTCCACGGGACAGGCCCCCTACGAGCAGTACTTC
CDR3 protein: CASSYSTGQAPYEQYF

J gene: TRBJ2-1
D gene: NA
V gene: TRBV25-1
clone size: NA
CDR3 DNA: TGTGCCAGCAGTGAATACTTTGTAAATGAGCAGTTCTTC
CDR3 protein: CASSEYFVNEQFF

J gene: TRBJ1-2
D gene: NA
V gene: TRBV5-1
clone size: NA
CDR3 DNA: TGCGCCAGCAGCTACTCAGGGATTAACTATGGCTACACCTTC
CDR3 protein: CASSYSGINYGYTF

J gene: TRBJ1-3
D gene: NA
V gene: TRBV7-2
clone size: NA
CDR3 DNA: TGTGCCAGCAGCCTGAATCAGGGCACTGGAAACACCATATATTTT
CDR3 protein: CASSLNQGTGNTIYF

J gene: TRBJ2-3
D gene: NA
V gene: TRBV28
clone size: once
CDR3 DNA: TGTGCCAGCTCCTGGCGGGCTTTTACAGATACGCAGTATTTT
CDR3 protein: CASSWRAFTDTQYF

J gene: TRBJ2-7
D gene: NA
V gene: TRBV5-6
clone size: NA
CDR3 DNA: TGTGCCAGCAGCTTGTTGGGGACACGGGGCCAGGACGAGCAGTACTTC
CDR3 protein: CASSLLGTRGQDEQYF

J gene: TRBJ2-3
D gene: TRBD2
V gene: TRBV28
clone size: NA
CDR3 DNA: TGTGCCAGCAGATACGCCCTCGGGGGGTTCACAGATACGCAGTATTTT
CDR3 protein: CASRYALGGFTDTQYF

J gene: TRBJ2-7
D gene: TRBD1
V gene: TRBV5-1
clone size: NA
CDR3 DNA: TGCGCCAGCAGCTTGGTCGCGACAGGGGGCGGAGGGCAGTACTTC
CDR3 protein: CASSLVATGGGGQYF

J gene: TRBJ2-7
D gene: TRBD1
V gene: TRBV6-7
clone size: NA
CDR3 DNA: TGTGCCAGCAACAACCGGGACAGGGGAATAGCCAACGTCTACGAGCAGTACTTC
CDR3 protein: CASNNRDRGIANVYEQYF

J gene: TRBJ2-5
D gene: TRBD2
V gene: TRBV11-2
clone size: NA
CDR3 DNA: TGTGCCAGCAGCTACACCCGGGGGGGAGAGACCCAGTACTTC
CDR3 protein: CASSYTRGGETQYF

J gene: TRBJ2-7
D gene: NA
V gene: TRBV29-1
clone size: NA
CDR3 DNA: TGCAGCGTCTCATCCAGGTCCTACGAGCAGTACTTC
CDR3 protein: CSVSSRSYEQYF

J gene: TRBJ2-2
D gene: TRBD2
V gene: TRBV6-1
clone size: NA
CDR3 DNA: TGTGCCAGCAGCGGCGGGGGGTCAGACACCGGGGAGCTGTTTTTT
CDR3 protein: CASSGGGSDTGELFF

J gene: TRBJ2-1
D gene: NA
V gene: TRBV28
clone size: NA
CDR3 DNA: TGTGCCAGCAGTTTATACGGGAGCCTTTACAATGAGCAGTTCTTC
CDR3 protein: CASSLYGSLYNEQFF

J gene: TRBJ1-1
D gene: TRBD1
V gene: TRBV30
clone size: NA
CDR3 DNA: TGTGCCTGGAGAGGGACAGGGGGCACTGAAGCTTTCTTT
CDR3 protein: CAWRGTGGTEAFF